These 6 T cell receptor beta chains originate from one sample sequenced in a study of T-cell memory formation after mild COVID-19. TCRdb re-called the 5' RACE reads with MiXCR, one entry per CDR3 protein. The data contain approximately 440,000 distinct CDR3 sequences, approximately 20% of them singletons. Sample: PBMCs or a T cell subset sorted from them (not recorded which). Receptor source: an adult woman who had mild COVID-19 (a few samples of this study predate the infection). Cell type and time point are not known.

For the CDR3, the DNA is TGTGCCAGCAGTTTCGCGGGGGGAATTAACACCGGGGAGCTGTTTTTT. It specifies CASSFAGGINTGELFF. V and J are TRBV27 and TRBJ2-2, with 8 bases aligning to TRBD2. The V and J ends lost 3 bases and 2 bases, in that order; junction bases with no gene match: 5. The CDR3 runs 16 residues. The germline V gene encodes CDR1 MNHEY and CDR2 SMNVEV (reference sequence).

The V and J genes are TRBV19 and TRBJ2-1; tentatively, D is TRBD1 or TRBD2 (5 bases each). The CDR3 is 16 residues long. Germline lookup yields CDR1 LNHDA and CDR2 SQIVND (reference sequence). The germline V and J ends were trimmed by 3 bases and 0 bases, with 12 bases remaining between them. DNA for the CDR3: TGTGCCAGTAGTATGCTCAGCGGACACTCCTACAATGAGCAGTTCTTC. Amino acids: CASSMLSGHSYNEQFF. The entire variable domain, with the rest obtained from reference TRBV19 and TRBJ2-1, is as follows: DGGITQSPKYLFRKEGQNVTLSCEQNLNHDAMYWYRQDPGQGLRLIYYSQIVNDFQKGDIAEGYSVSREKKESFPLTVTSAQKNPTAFYLCASSMLSGHSYNEQFFGPGTRLTVL.

This clonotype was counted only a few times. This rearrangement joins TRBV7-2 to TRBJ2-7; the match to TRBD2 covers 8 bases. The CDR3 has 14 amino acids. J lost 7 bases, V lost 5 bases, and 10 bases had no gene match. Looked up from germline, CDR1 is SGHTA and CDR2 is FQGNSA. The CDR3, as DNA: TGTGCCAGCAGCGTTAGCGGGAATTCGGGGGAGCAGTACTTC. Its protein product is CASSVSGNSGEQYF.

This clonotype turned up a few times. The rearrangement joins TRBV29-1 to TRBJ1-2, with unresolved D. Germline-derived CDR1 and CDR2 are SQVTM and ANQGSEA. V lost 5 bases and J 2 bases, leaving 12 bases between the germline ends. The CDR3 loop spans 13 amino acids. This CDR3 is CSVSRQENYGYTF. The CDR3 nucleotides are TGCAGCGTTTCGCGTCAGGAGAACTATGGCTACACCTTC.

In its sample, this clonotype was seen many times. The chain carries TRBV4-2 and TRBJ2-5, with D perhaps matching TRBD1 (5 bases). The germline CDR1 and CDR2 sequences are LGHNA and YNFKEQ. The CDR3 loop spans 15 amino acids. Trimming pared 0 bases from V and 2 bases from J, leaving 10 bases between. CDR3 in amino acids: CASSQDSRTQETQYF. The CDR3 coding sequence is TGTGCCAGCAGCCAAGATTCTAGGACACAAGAGACCCAGTACTTC.

This clonotype was found many times. This chain uses TRBV20-1 with TRBJ2-1; the D gene is possibly TRBD2 (6 bases). V lost 4 bases to trimming and J lost 5 bases, with 15 bases between them. Germline-derived CDR1 and CDR2 are DFQATT and SNEGSKA (reference sequence). The CDR3 is 14 residues long. CDR3 sequence reads: CSATRGSGNNEQFF. The CDR3, as DNA: TGCAGTGCTACCCGGGGTAGCGGCAACAATGAGCAGTTCTTC.